These 4 T cell receptor beta chains came from one sample sequenced in a study of shared clonotypes between healthy human individuals. Assay used: immunoSEQ multiplex PCR; TCRdb lists only in-frame clones, some missing. The sample has 1,400,000 or so clones; approximately 98.5% are singletons. The sequenced sample consisted of naive CD4+ T cells sorted from blood. Stated subset: CD45RA+ positively selected. The receptor set was obtained from a man younger than 45 in good health.

The rearrangement joins TRBV5-1 to TRBJ1-2; D might be TRBD1 (6 bases). The length of the CDR3 is 15 residues. The V gene lost 0 bases and the J gene lost 4 bases, with 13 bases spanning the gap. Germline V lookup: CDR1 SGHRS, CDR2 YFSETQ. The CDR3: CASSLGTEGGYGYTF. Here the CDR3 DNA reads TGCGCCAGCAGCTTGGGCACAGAGGGGGGCTATGGCTACACCTTC. The whole variable domain, filled in from reference TRBV5-1 and TRBJ1-2, reads KAGVTQTPRYLIKTRGQQVTLSCSPISGHRSVSWYQQTPGQGLQFLFEYFSETQRNKGNFPGRFSGRQFSNSRSEMNVSTLELGDSALYLCASSLGTEGGYGYTFGSGTRLTVV.

This clone has only one observation. This chain joins TRBV6-1 and TRBJ2-3; 9 bases agree with TRBD1. This CDR3 is 13 amino acids long. J lost 12 bases, V lost 3 bases, and 7 bases had no gene match. CDR1 MNHNS and CDR2 SASEGT come from the germline V gene. DNA for the CDR3: TGTGCCAGCAGTGAGGTAGGGACAGGGATTCAGTATTTT. Residues: CASSEVGTGIQYF.

The chain couples TRBV19 to TRBJ2-7, with 7 positions matching TRBD2. Germline V gene data show CDR1 as LNHDA and CDR2 as SQIVND (reference sequence). With 4 bases clipped from V and 7 bases from J, the junction kept 13 bases outside the gene matches. CDR3 length: 15 amino acids. Here the CDR3 DNA reads TGTGCCAGTAGTAAACCCGGACTAGTGGTGTGGGAGCAGTACTTC. Translation: CASSKPGLVVWEQYF.

A note on this clone: The same CDR3 also results from other DNA sequences found in this sample. V is TRBV9 and J is TRBJ2-2; TRBD1 or TRBD2 may be the D gene (5 bases each). V was pared by 2 bases and J by 0 bases, with 5 bases between. The CDR3 extends over 14 amino acids. The germline gives CDR1 SGDLS, CDR2 YYNGEE. The CDR3 DNA reads TGTGCCAGCAGCGTGGGACCGAACACCGGGGAGCTGTTTTTT. This sequence encodes CASSVGPNTGELFF.